Below, 20 T cell receptor beta chains from the same sample are listed, as sequenced in a study of shared clonotypes between healthy human individuals. Sequenced by immunoSEQ multiplex PCR; TCRdb stores in-frame clones only, minus some. This table has a few million clones, 90% to 95% appearing once. Sequencing was performed on naive CD4+ T cells sorted from blood. The sample's subset: CD45RA+ positively selected. The receptors originated from a man between 18 and 29 years old in good health.

This rearrangement joins TRBV6-1 to TRBJ2-7, with 8 positions matching TRBD1. From germline, CDR1 is MNHNS and CDR2 SASEGT. V shed 6 bases, J shed 7 bases, and the junction held 11 bases outside the gene matches. The CDR3 runs to 14 residues. CDR3 coding DNA: TGTGCCAGCAGGGGACAGGCCTTGGCTACGGAGCAGTACTTC. This sequence encodes CASRGQALATEQYF.

This chain links TRBV5-1 with TRBJ2-5; 8 nucleotides line up with TRBD1. The CDR3 runs 17 residues. The trim removed 4 bases at V and 5 bases at J, leaving 16 bases unmatched. Germline V gene lookup returns CDR1 SGHRS and CDR2 YFSETQ. Written as DNA, the CDR3 is TGCGCCAGCAGCGTGGACAGGGCTAGCGCGAACAGGGAGACCCAGTACTTC. This translates into CASSVDRASANRETQYF.

The J gene is TRBJ2-3, the V gene TRBV6-1; TRBD1 is a possible D gene (5 bases). V dropped 10 bases and J dropped 0 bases, with 14 bases sitting between them. The germline V gene has CDR1 MNHNS and CDR2 SASEGT. The CDR3 runs 14 residues. The CDR3 DNA is TGTGCCACCCTAAGGGGCCTTAGCACAGATACGCAGTATTTT. Encoded protein: CATLRGLSTDTQYF.

V gene TRBV6-1 combines with J gene TRBJ2-2; D is possibly TRBD1 or TRBD2 (5 bases each). With 6 bases removed from V and 0 bases from J, the gap between germline ends came to 11 bases. The length of the CDR3 is 15 residues. The V gene's germline CDR1 is MNHNS and CDR2 SASEGT. DNA of the CDR3: TGTGCCAGCAGCCCCGGGGCCACGAACACCGGGGAGCTGTTTTTT. This encodes CASSPGATNTGELFF.

The chain employs TRBV6-6 and TRBJ1-5, with 8 bases identical to TRBD1. V shed 6 bases and J 5 bases; nucleotides not matched to a gene: 3. This CDR3 has 13 amino acids. Germline loops: CDR1 MNHNY, CDR2 SVGAGI (reference sequence). CDR3 nucleotide sequence: TGTGCCAGCAGACTGGACAGGGATCAGCCCCAGCATTTT. As protein: CASRLDRDQPQHF.

The V gene is TRBV2, the J gene TRBJ2-7; D call uncertain. Trimming removed 6 bases from V and 0 bases from J, with 12 bases in between. CDR3 length equals 14 residues. Germline CDR1 is SNHLY and CDR2 is FYNNEI. This CDR3 is CASRRAGHSYEQYF. The DNA of the CDR3 is TGTGCCAGCAGGAGAGCAGGCCACTCCTACGAGCAGTACTTC.

CDR3 amino acids: CASHSGDRGSSTDTQYF. DNA of the CDR3: TGCGCCAGCCACTCGGGGGACAGAGGGTCTAGCACAGATACGCAGTATTTT. The rearrangement links TRBV5-1 to TRBJ2-3; weak D call: TRBD1 (7 bases). Trimming stripped 7 bases from V and 0 bases from J, with 21 bases between. CDR1 SGHRS and CDR2 YFSETQ come from the germline V gene. The CDR3 spans 17 residues.

The sample holds one count of this clone. The chain joins TRBV2 to TRBJ1-1, with TRBD1 identical over 9 bases. CDR1 is SNHLY, CDR2 FYNNEI, per germline. J lost 5 bases, V lost 6 bases, and 10 bases had no gene match. CDR3 length: 15 residues. The CDR3 here is CASSPTDRGSTEAFF. The CDR3 nucleotides are TGTGCCAGCAGCCCTACCGACAGGGGGAGTACTGAAGCTTTCTTT. Looking up the rest from reference TRBV2 and TRBJ1-1 gives the full variable domain: EPEVTQTPSHQVTQMGQEVILRCVPISNHLYFYWYRQILGQKVEFLVSFYNNEISEKSEIFDDQFSVERPDGSNFTLKIRSTKLEDSAMYFCASSPTDRGSTEAFFGQGTRLTVV.

The gene calls are TRBV6-1 and TRBJ1-6; weak D call: TRBD1 (6 bases). Trimming left V 2 bases short and J 9 bases short, with 14 bases between. Germline CDR1 reads MNHNS; CDR2 reads SASEGT. This CDR3 has 15 amino acids. DNA of the CDR3: TGTGCCAGCAGTGAAACCAGGGGAGAGTCTTCACCCCTCCACTTT. This gives the protein CASSETRGESSPLHF.

This chain links TRBV30 with TRBJ1-1; D is perhaps TRBD1 (5 bases). Germline assignment: CDR1 GTSNPN and CDR2 SVGIG (reference sequence). This CDR3 is 12 amino acids long. V dropped 1 base and J dropped 6 bases, with 9 bases sitting between them. The CDR3 bases are TGTGCCTGGAGTGCCACAGGACCTGAAGCTTTCTTT. Its protein is CAWSATGPEAFF.

This chain connects TRBV4-1 to TRBJ1-2, with TRBD1 matching 8 bases. The germline gives CDR1 MGHRA, CDR2 YSYEKL. The V and J ends lost 4 bases and 2 bases, in that order; junction bases with no gene match: 9. The CDR3 has 16 residues. The CDR3 is CASSPKTGQENYGYTF. The CDR3, as DNA: TGCGCCAGCAGCCCAAAAACGGGACAGGAGAACTATGGCTACACCTTC.

This clone was seen once. The chain has TRBV2 and TRBJ2-2; 8 positions match TRBD2. Trimming at V came to 4 bases and at J to 2 bases, leaving 9 bases not matched to a gene. The germline CDR1 and CDR2 sequences are SNHLY and FYNNEI. The CDR3 has 17 residues. In nucleotides, the CDR3 is TGTGCCAGCAGTGCCCGAGGTAGCGGGATAAACACCGGGGAGCTGTTTTTT. This sequence encodes CASSARGSGINTGELFF. Together with reference TRBV2 and TRBJ2-2, the CDR3 gives the full variable domain: EPEVTQTPSHQVTQMGQEVILRCVPISNHLYFYWYRQILGQKVEFLVSFYNNEISEKSEIFDDQFSVERPDGSNFTLKIRSTKLEDSAMYFCASSARGSGINTGELFFGEGSRLTVL.

The chain recombines TRBV29-1 with TRBJ1-2, with TRBD1 matching 9 bases. The germline CDR1 and CDR2 sequences are SQVTM and ANQGSEA. The CDR3 loop spans 13 amino acids. V shed 7 bases and J 4 bases; nucleotides not matched to a gene: 7. In DNA, the CDR3 is TGCAGCGCCACACAGGGGGCTGGCTATGGCTACACCTTC. This codes for CSATQGAGYGYTF. The full variable domain, completed using reference TRBV29-1 and TRBJ1-2, is SAVISQKPSRDICQRGTSLTIQCQVDSQVTMMFWYRQQPGQSLTLIATANQGSEATYESGFVIDKFPISRPNLTFSTLTVSNMSPEDSSIYLCSATQGAGYGYTFGSGTRLTVV.

The chain joins TRBV5-1 to TRBJ2-7; 7 bases are shared with TRBD1. From germline, CDR1 is SGHRS and CDR2 YFSETQ. CDR3 size: 14 residues. V shed 1 base, J shed 3 bases, and the junction held 4 bases outside the gene matches. The CDR3 sequence: CASSLRDSGYEQYF. CDR3 DNA: TGCGCCAGCAGCTTGCGGGACAGCGGCTACGAGCAGTACTTC.

The chain combines TRBV6-1 with TRBJ1-1; no clear D gene. The CDR3 has 14 residues. In germline, CDR1 is MNHNS, CDR2 SASEGT. Trimming stripped 2 bases from V and 7 bases from J, with 14 bases between. In nucleotides, the CDR3 is TGTGCCAGCAGTGAACAACCAGCGGGTGTTGAAGCTTTCTTT. This translates into CASSEQPAGVEAFF.

This clone was observed once. This chain uses TRBV30 with TRBJ1-2; D unclear. Trimming pared 7 bases from V and 8 bases from J, leaving 23 bases between. CDR1 is GTSNPN and CDR2 is SVGIG in the germline V gene (reference sequence). This CDR3 contains 14 residues. CDR3 in amino acids: CASSQPGREKGYTF. The CDR3 DNA reads TGTGCCTCTTCTCAGCCGGGGAGGGAAAAAGGCTACACCTTC.

Concerning this clone: At the DNA level, this CDR3 is encoded by other sequences in the same sample as well. This sequence joins TRBV7-2 and TRBJ2-3; D is unclear. V gave up 5 bases and J gave up 1 base, with 4 bases separating them. The CDR3 sequence is 12 residues long. CDR1 and CDR2 (germline): SGHTA, FQGNSA. CDR3 sequence: CASSPGTDTQYF. The CDR3 DNA follows: TGTGCCAGCAGCCCCGGCACAGATACGCAGTATTTT.

The chain recombines TRBV9 with TRBJ2-2, with D possibly being TRBD1 (6 bases). Trimming stripped 1 base from V and 2 bases from J, with 12 bases between. The germline CDR1 and CDR2 sequences are SGDLS and YYNGEE. CDR3 length: 16 residues. CDR3 sequence (DNA): TGTGCCAGCAGCGTATCGGCAGGGGCAAACACCGGGGAGCTGTTTTTT. It codes for CASSVSAGANTGELFF.

V and J are TRBV10-1 and TRBJ2-5; TRBD1 matches 7 bases. CDR3 length: 15 residues. The V gene's germline CDR1 is WNHNN and CDR2 SYGVQD (reference sequence). Unmatched junction bases numbered 12, after V lost 7 bases and J lost 4 bases. The CDR3 DNA is TGCGCCAGCACCCCTAATTTTGACAGGGTAGAGACCCAGTACTTC. It encodes CASTPNFDRVETQYF.

A remark on this clone: The same CDR3 arises from other DNA sequences in this sample as well. The chain is built from TRBV14 and TRBJ2-7, with D perhaps TRBD1 or TRBD2 (5 bases each). This CDR3 region has 15 residues. Looked up from germline, CDR1 is SGHDN and CDR2 is FVKESK. Trimming pared 0 bases from V and 3 bases from J, leaving 12 bases between. This CDR3 is CASSQDSGRSYEQYF. CDR3 DNA: TGTGCCAGCAGCCAAGATTCGGGACGGAGCTACGAGCAGTACTTC.